The next 23 T cell receptor beta chains were all read from a single sample in a study of T cell responses to AZD1222 COVID-19 vaccine. Profiling relied on immunoSEQ multiplex PCR, and the TCRdb table lists in-frame clones only, not all of them. The repertoire holds over 60,000 clones, 75% to 90% seen once, with roughly an eighth in the top ten. The source material was peripheral blood, sampled 28 days after the second AZD1222 dose. The source is an adult who received the AZD1222 COVID-19 vaccine.

The chain uses TRBV25-1 and TRBJ1-2; D is ambiguous. V gave up 3 bases and J gave up 8 bases, with 13 bases separating them. There are 13 residues in the CDR3. Germline V gene lookup returns CDR1 MGHDK and CDR2 SYGVNS. The DNA of the CDR3 is TGTGCCAGCAGTGATCCCGGTCGCGGAGGCTACACCTTC. It is translated as CASSDPGRGGYTF.

The chain joins TRBV19 to TRBJ1-5; D not resolved. Germline CDR1 and CDR2: LNHDA and SQIVND (reference sequence). Between the trimmed V and J ends, which lost 5 bases and 3 bases, there was a span of 17 bases. This CDR3 is built from 16 residues. The CDR3 protein is CASSSTFRRTNQPQHF. CDR3 bases: TGTGCCAGTAGTTCGACATTTAGGCGTACCAATCAGCCCCAGCATTTT.

This chain joins TRBV2 and TRBJ2-1, with TRBD2 identical over 13 bases. Germline V gene data show CDR1 as SNHLY and CDR2 as FYNNEI. V lost 6 bases and J lost 1; bases outside the gene matches: 21. CDR3 size: 22 residues. In DNA, the CDR3 is TGTGCCAGCAGGATAACACGACTGCGGACTAGCGGGGGATTCTCGTCCTACAATGAGCAGTTCTTC. Translating it yields CASRITRLRTSGGFSSYNEQFF. Filled out from reference TRBV2 and TRBJ2-1, the complete variable domain reads EPEVTQTPSHQVTQMGQEVILRCVPISNHLYFYWYRQILGQKVEFLVSFYNNEISEKSEIFDDQFSVERPDGSNFTLKIRSTKLEDSAMYFCASRITRLRTSGGFSSYNEQFFGPGTRLTVL.

This chain connects TRBV9 to TRBJ1-1; D not resolved. Germline V CDR1 and CDR2: SGDLS, YYNGEE. The CDR3 loop spans 14 amino acids. Trimming took 0 bases from V and 2 from J, leaving 8 bases between them. The CDR3 DNA sequence: TGTGCCAGCAGCGTAGTCGGAGGAAACACTGAAGCTTTCTTT. Its protein product is CASSVVGGNTEAFF.

V gene TRBV18 combines with J gene TRBJ2-7; the match to TRBD1 covers 8 bases. This CDR3 region has 18 residues. The ends lost 1 base at V and 0 bases at J; junction bases unmatched: 11. CDR1 KGHSH and CDR2 LQKENI come from the germline V gene. Here the CDR3 reads CASSPLGLGQVSSYEQYF. CDR3 coding DNA: TGTGCCAGCTCACCACTAGGCCTGGGACAGGTGAGCTCCTACGAGCAGTACTTC. Together with reference TRBV18 and TRBJ2-7, the CDR3 gives the full variable domain: NAGVMQNPRHLVRRRGQEARLRCSPMKGHSHVYWYRQLPEEGLKFMVYLQKENIIDESGMPKERFSAEFPKEGPSILRIQQVVRGDSAAYFCASSPLGLGQVSSYEQYFGPGTRLTVT.

The DNA of the CDR3 is TGTGCCAGCAGCTTAGCTGCGGGGGGCACCGGGGAGCTGTTTTTT. Its translation: CASSLAAGGTGELFF. The chain recombines TRBV7-2 with TRBJ2-2; 8 bases are a match to TRBD2. The CDR3 has 15 residues. Looked up from germline, CDR1 is SGHTA and CDR2 is FQGNSA. V gave up 0 bases and J gave up 4 bases; unmatched junction bases: 1.

This clone was counted once. This rearrangement joins TRBV19 to TRBJ2-3, with D hard to call. CDR3 length: 13 amino acids. V dropped 5 bases and J dropped 2 bases, with 8 bases sitting between them. Germline-derived CDR1 and CDR2 are LNHDA and SQIVND (reference sequence). The CDR3 is CASSPDLTDTQYF. The CDR3 coding sequence is TGTGCCAGTAGTCCGGACCTCACAGATACGCAGTATTTT.

The gene calls are TRBV28 and TRBJ2-1; tentatively, D is TRBD2 (6 bases). Trimming removed 7 bases at V and 0 bases at J, with 25 bases between. Germline CDR1 MDHEN, CDR2 SYDVKM. CDR3 size: 19 residues. The CDR3 region is CASTFRRGGQIISYNEQFF. CDR3 nucleotide sequence: TGTGCCAGCACCTTTCGTCGGGGAGGCCAAATCATCTCCTACAATGAGCAGTTCTTC. Full variable domain (rest looked up from reference TRBV28 and TRBJ2-1): DVKVTQSSRYLVKRTGEKVFLECVQDMDHENMFWYRQDPGLGLRLIYFSYDVKMKEKGDIPEGYSVSREKKERFSLILESASTNQTSMYLCASTFRRGGQIISYNEQFFGPGTRLTVL.

In this sample, this clone turned up a few times. The V call is TRBV7-2, the J call TRBJ1-1; unclear D gene. Germline V gene data show CDR1 as SGHTA and CDR2 as FQGNSA. CDR3 size: 13 residues. V was pared by 1 base and J by 5 bases, with 8 bases between. The CDR3 here is CASSLGWQTEAFF. The CDR3 region has the DNA TGTGCCAGCAGCTTAGGGTGGCAGACTGAAGCTTTCTTT. The full variable domain, its missing parts supplied by reference TRBV7-2 and TRBJ1-1, is GAGVSQSPSNKVTEKGKDVELRCDPISGHTALYWYRQSLGQGLEFLIYFQGNSAPDKSGLPSDRFSAERTGGSVSTLTIQRTQQEDSAVYLCASSLGWQTEAFFGQGTRLTVV.

The chain carries TRBV6-5 and TRBJ1-2, with 7 nucleotides matching TRBD1. J gave up 7 bases and V 3 bases, and 8 bases lay outside the gene matches. The CDR3 consists of 14 residues. Germline V gives CDR1 MNHEY, CDR2 SVGAGI. The CDR3 region has the DNA TGTGCCAGCAGTTATGACAGGGTTGAGCTTGGCTACACCTTC. As protein: CASSYDRVELGYTF.

V is TRBV12-3 or TRBV12-4 and J is TRBJ2-7; D gene uncertain. The CDR3 consists of 11 residues. Trimming left V 5 bases short and J 10 bases short, with 12 bases between. Here the CDR3 reads CASSQSRKQYF. In DNA form, the CDR3 reads TGTGCCAGCAGTCAGAGCAGGAAACAGTACTTC.

The chain recombines TRBV29-1 with TRBJ2-2; 8 positions match TRBD1. V was pared by 4 bases and J by 1 base, with 8 bases of the junction left unmatched. There are 16 residues in the CDR3. The germline V gene encodes CDR1 SQVTM and CDR2 ANQGSEA. In DNA form, the CDR3 reads TGCAGCGTTGTAGGCAGGGGGCTCGAGAACACCGGGGAGCTGTTTTTT. As protein: CSVVGRGLENTGELFF.

V is TRBV30 and J is TRBJ1-1, with D unclear. Germline CDR1 reads GTSNPN; CDR2 reads SVGIG (reference sequence). The V and J ends lost 2 bases and 4 bases respectively, with 14 bases between them. The CDR3 totals 14 residues. This CDR3 is CAWSIWTVRTEAFF. In DNA form, the CDR3 reads TGTGCCTGGAGTATCTGGACCGTTCGCACTGAAGCTTTCTTT.

The V and J genes are TRBV3-1 (or the pseudogene TRBV3-2) and TRBJ2-7; D is uncertain. This CDR3 spans 14 amino acids. Germline V gives CDR1 LGHDT, CDR2 YNNKEL (reference sequence). V was trimmed by 7 bases and J by 0 bases, leaving 13 bases between them. The CDR3 here is CASTGAGNSYEQYF. The CDR3 DNA reads as TGTGCCAGCACGGGCGCTGGAAACTCCTACGAGCAGTACTTC.

V usage is TRBV4-3 and J usage is TRBJ1-4, with D perhaps matching TRBD1 (5 bases). This CDR3 is 15 amino acids long. Deletions cut 1 base from V and 7 bases from J, with 13 bases between. The germline CDR1 and CDR2 sequences are LGHNA and YSLEER. DNA of the CDR3: TGCGCCAGCAGCCAAGCGGGCAGGGCGGGTGAAAAACTGTTTTTT. It encodes CASSQAGRAGEKLFF.

This clone was recorded only once. V usage is TRBV30 and J usage is TRBJ2-3; TRBD2 aligns across 7 bases. This CDR3 is 15 amino acids long. Germline trimming cut 2 bases from V and 2 bases from J; bases unmatched to any gene: 7. Germline CDR1 and CDR2: GTSNPN and SVGIG (reference sequence). The CDR3 spells CAWSISGITTDTQYF. The DNA of the CDR3 is TGTGCCTGGAGTATAAGCGGGATAACCACAGATACGCAGTATTTT.

The V call is TRBV6-1, the J call TRBJ1-5; TRBD1 is a possible D gene (5 bases). Per the germline V gene, CDR1 is MNHNS and CDR2 is SASEGT. Trimming removed 4 bases from V and 0 bases from J, with 25 bases in between. The CDR3 extends over 20 amino acids. DNA for the CDR3: TGTGCCAGCAGTGGAGTGAAGGGGTGGCAGGCGACATATAGCAATCAGCCCCAGCATTTT. As protein: CASSGVKGWQATYSNQPQHF.

This chain links TRBV7-6 with TRBJ2-5; D gene uncertain. CDR3 length equals 14 residues. The ends were cut back, 3 bases at V and 1 base at J, with 9 bases in the middle. Germline V gives CDR1 SGHVS, CDR2 FNYEAQ. The CDR3 nucleotides read TGTGCCAGCAGCTTTATGACCGGCCAAGAGACCCAGTACTTC. Amino acids: CASSFMTGQETQYF. The full variable domain, its missing parts supplied by reference TRBV7-6 and TRBJ2-5, is GAGVSQSPRYKVTKRGQDVALRCDPISGHVSLYWYRQALGQGPEFLTYFNYEAQQDKSGLPNDRFSAERPEGSISTLTIQRTEQRDSAMYRCASSFMTGQETQYFGPGTRLLVL.

The J gene is TRBJ1-1, the V gene TRBV7-9; D might be TRBD1 (5 bases). Looked up from germline, CDR1 is SEHNR and CDR2 is FQNEAQ (reference sequence). CDR3 length: 14 amino acids. Between the trimmed V and J ends, which lost 5 bases and 0 bases, there was a span of 10 bases. CDR3 nucleotide sequence: TGTGCCAGCAGCGCGGGACGGATGAACACTGAAGCTTTCTTT. Amino acid sequence: CASSAGRMNTEAFF.

The rearrangement joins TRBV19 to TRBJ1-2; D call uncertain. This CDR3 has 12 amino acids. CDR1 and CDR2 (germline): LNHDA, SQIVND (reference sequence). The V and J ends lost 2 bases and 2 bases respectively, with 3 bases between them. In DNA, the CDR3 is TGTGCCAGTAGTATATGGAACTATGGCTACACCTTC. Translation gives CASSIWNYGYTF.

The chain couples TRBV29-1 to TRBJ1-5; D not certain. Germline values: CDR1 SQVTM, CDR2 ANQGSEA. Trimming pared 2 bases from V and 3 bases from J, leaving 8 bases between. This CDR3 is 13 amino acids long. The CDR3 is CSVELASNQPQHF. The CDR3 bases are TGCAGCGTTGAACTGGCCTCCAATCAGCCCCAGCATTTT.

The chain uses TRBV29-1 and TRBJ1-6; D gene uncertain. V dropped 4 bases and J dropped 6 bases, with 10 bases sitting between them. Germline CDR1 SQVTM, CDR2 ANQGSEA. This CDR3 comprises 13 residues. Here the CDR3 DNA reads TGCAGCGTTGCCGACGGCGGTAATTCACCCCTCCACTTT. It is translated as CSVADGGNSPLHF. Looking up the rest from reference TRBV29-1 and TRBJ1-6 gives the full variable domain: SAVISQKPSRDICQRGTSLTIQCQVDSQVTMMFWYRQQPGQSLTLIATANQGSEATYESGFVIDKFPISRPNLTFSTLTVSNMSPEDSSIYLCSVADGGNSPLHFGNGTRLTVT.

The genes are TRBV5-1 and TRBJ2-2; D remains unclear. The germline V gene has CDR1 SGHRS and CDR2 YFSETQ. Trimming took off 0 bases at V and 8 bases at J, with 8 bases between the two ends. CDR3 length: 13 amino acids. This CDR3 is CASSLGERGELFF. CDR3 coding DNA: TGCGCCAGCAGCTTGGGTGAAAGGGGGGAGCTGTTTTTT. The full variable domain, rest sourced from reference TRBV5-1 and TRBJ2-2, is KAGVTQTPRYLIKTRGQQVTLSCSPISGHRSVSWYQQTPGQGLQFLFEYFSETQRNKGNFPGRFSGRQFSNSRSEMNVSTLELGDSALYLCASSLGERGELFFGEGSRLTVL.